A selection of T cell receptor beta chains follows, all from one sample in a study of blood T cell repertoires in COVID-19. Method: immunoSEQ multiplex PCR; TCRdb's copy keeps in-frame clones and lacks some. The sample shows 35,000 or so clones, 75% to 90% of them seen only once. Sequencing was performed on peripheral blood. Receptors were obtained from a human donor in a cohort sampled during active COVID-19. Both conserved end residues are part of each CDR3. D genes are given only for firm matches. Clone size is shown for a subset of rows, as once, few, many or a class of expanded clone.

cdr3_aa: CASSLGGGSTSTGELFF; cdr3_nt: TGCGCCAGCAGCTTGGGAGGCGGGAGCACCAGCACCGGGGAGCTGTTTTTT; v_call: TRBV5-1; d_call: TRBD2; clone_size: .; j_call: TRBJ2-2
cdr3_aa: CASSLQQNYEQYF; cdr3_nt: TGCGCCAGCAGCTTGCAACAGAACTACGAGCAGTACTTC; v_call: TRBV5-1; d_call: .; clone_size: .; j_call: TRBJ2-7
cdr3_aa: CASGDRREKLFF; cdr3_nt: TGTGCCAGCGGGGACAGACGGGAAAAACTGTTTTTT; v_call: TRBV6-5; d_call: TRBD1; clone_size: once; j_call: TRBJ1-4
cdr3_aa: CAISVGGASGELFF; cdr3_nt: TGTGCCATCAGTGTAGGAGGGGCCTCCGGGGAGCTGTTTTTT; v_call: TRBV10-3; d_call: .; clone_size: .; j_call: TRBJ2-2
cdr3_aa: CASSPLPTGSGYGYTF; cdr3_nt: TGTGCCAGCTCACCCCTCCCGACAGGGTCAGGCTATGGCTACACCTTC; v_call: TRBV18; d_call: TRBD1; clone_size: .; j_call: TRBJ1-2
cdr3_aa: CASSIRGQKDTEAFF; cdr3_nt: TGTGCCAGCAGCATTCGAGGACAGAAGGACACTGAAGCTTTCTTT; v_call: TRBV7-2; d_call: .; clone_size: .; j_call: TRBJ1-1
cdr3_aa: CASSFPDRVRYEQYF; cdr3_nt: TGTGCCAGCAGCTTCCCCGACAGGGTACGGTACGAGCAGTACTTC; v_call: TRBV21-1; d_call: .; clone_size: .; j_call: TRBJ2-7
cdr3_aa: CASSWDRGDTGELFF; cdr3_nt: TGTGCCAGCAGCTGGGACAGGGGGGACACCGGGGAGCTGTTTTTT; v_call: TRBV7-9; d_call: TRBD1; clone_size: .; j_call: TRBJ2-2
cdr3_aa: CASSIDRGPTDTQYF; cdr3_nt: TGTGCCAGCAGCATTGACAGGGGTCCCACAGATACGCAGTATTTT; v_call: TRBV7-9; d_call: TRBD1; clone_size: .; j_call: TRBJ2-3
cdr3_aa: CASRTGQANTEAFF; cdr3_nt: TGTGCCAGCAGAACCGGACAGGCGAACACTGAAGCTTTCTTT; v_call: TRBV6-5; d_call: TRBD1; clone_size: .; j_call: TRBJ1-1
cdr3_aa: CASSQGGGATNEKLFF; cdr3_nt: TGTGCCAGCAGCCAAGGGGGCGGTGCAACTAATGAAAAACTGTTTTTT; v_call: TRBV4-2; d_call: .; clone_size: .; j_call: TRBJ1-4
cdr3_aa: CASTERANTGELFF; cdr3_nt: TGTGCCAGCACGGAGCGAGCGAACACCGGGGAGCTGTTTTTT; v_call: TRBV3-1/TRBV3-2; d_call: .; clone_size: .; j_call: TRBJ2-2
cdr3_aa: CATSDSGQGWNTGELFF; cdr3_nt: TGTGCCACCAGTGATTCGGGACAGGGGTGGAACACCGGGGAGCTGTTTTTT; v_call: TRBV24-1; d_call: TRBD1; clone_size: .; j_call: TRBJ2-2
cdr3_aa: CASKDPGQGIYEQYF; cdr3_nt: TGTGCCAGCAAAGACCCGGGACAGGGCATTTACGAGCAGTACTTC; v_call: TRBV6-5; d_call: TRBD1; clone_size: .; j_call: TRBJ2-7
cdr3_aa: CATLDRPPNYGYTF; cdr3_nt: TGTGCCACCCTAGACAGGCCCCCTAACTATGGCTACACCTTC; v_call: TRBV28; d_call: .; clone_size: once; j_call: TRBJ1-2
cdr3_aa: CASSLALDRDFNYGYTF; cdr3_nt: TGCGCCAGCAGCTTGGCCTTGGACAGGGACTTTAACTATGGCTACACCTTC; v_call: TRBV5-1; d_call: TRBD1; clone_size: .; j_call: TRBJ1-2
cdr3_aa: CASSVEGQGRGYTF; cdr3_nt: TGTGCCAGCAGCGTAGAGGGACAGGGCCGGGGCTACACCTTC; v_call: TRBV9; d_call: TRBD1; clone_size: .; j_call: TRBJ1-2
cdr3_aa: CASSEAGGREQYF; cdr3_nt: TGTGCCAGCAGTGAAGCAGGGGGCCGCGAGCAGTACTTC; v_call: TRBV6-1; d_call: TRBD1; clone_size: .; j_call: TRBJ2-7
cdr3_aa: CASSPNSGDTQYF; cdr3_nt: TGTGCCAGCTCACCAAACTCCGGGGATACGCAGTATTTT; v_call: TRBV18; d_call: .; clone_size: .; j_call: TRBJ2-3
cdr3_aa: CASSLAGGIGEQYF; cdr3_nt: TGTGCCAGCAGCTTAGCAGGGGGTATCGGCGAGCAGTACTTC; v_call: TRBV7-9; d_call: .; clone_size: .; j_call: TRBJ2-7
cdr3_aa: CASSLGGGQRETQYF; cdr3_nt: TGCGCCAGCAGCTTGGGCGGGGGTCAAAGAGAGACCCAGTACTTC; v_call: TRBV5-1; d_call: TRBD2; clone_size: .; j_call: TRBJ2-5
cdr3_aa: CASSSALAGSSSTDTQYF; cdr3_nt: TGTGCCAGCAGCTCAGCACTAGCGGGGTCTTCTAGCACAGATACGCAGTATTTT; v_call: TRBV5-4; d_call: TRBD2; clone_size: .; j_call: TRBJ2-3
cdr3_aa: CASSASVDQPQHF; cdr3_nt: TGTGCCAGCAGCGCTTCGGTGGATCAGCCCCAGCATTTT; v_call: TRBV9; d_call: .; clone_size: .; j_call: TRBJ1-5
cdr3_aa: CASSLGQRNQPQHF; cdr3_nt: TGTGCCAGCAGTCTCGGACAGCGCAATCAGCCCCAGCATTTT; v_call: TRBV6-5; d_call: .; clone_size: .; j_call: TRBJ1-5
cdr3_aa: CASSPDTLEVYTF; cdr3_nt: TGCGCCAGCAGCCCTGACACACTAGAGGTCTACACCTTC; v_call: TRBV5-1; d_call: .; clone_size: once; j_call: TRBJ1-2
cdr3_aa: CATRPTDPTYEQYF; cdr3_nt: TGTGCCACCAGACCGACAGACCCCACCTACGAGCAGTACTTC; v_call: TRBV10-3; d_call: .; clone_size: .; j_call: TRBJ2-7
cdr3_aa: CASRPTGGVETQYF; cdr3_nt: TGTGCCAGCAGACCCACCGGGGGAGTGGAGACCCAGTACTTC; v_call: TRBV6-6; d_call: .; clone_size: few; j_call: TRBJ2-5
cdr3_aa: CASSEPGSYNEQFF; cdr3_nt: TGTGCCAGCAGTGAACCAGGGTCCTACAATGAGCAGTTCTTC; v_call: TRBV25-1; d_call: .; clone_size: .; j_call: TRBJ2-1
cdr3_aa: CASRPSGGLGGYTF; cdr3_nt: TGTGCCAGCAGACCCAGCGGGGGGCTAGGTGGCTACACCTTC; v_call: TRBV9; d_call: .; clone_size: .; j_call: TRBJ1-2
cdr3_aa: CASSGWGGGYTF; cdr3_nt: TGTGCCAGCAGCGGTTGGGGGGGCGGCTACACCTTC; v_call: TRBV6-5; d_call: .; clone_size: .; j_call: TRBJ1-2
cdr3_aa: CASIPGGGTEAFF; cdr3_nt: TGTGCCAGCATCCCCGGGGGGGGCACTGAAGCTTTCTTT; v_call: TRBV7-2; d_call: .; clone_size: .; j_call: TRBJ1-1
cdr3_aa: CASRSLAANEQFF; cdr3_nt: TGTGCCAGTCGTAGCCTAGCGGCCAATGAGCAGTTCTTC; v_call: TRBV19; d_call: TRBD2; clone_size: .; j_call: TRBJ2-1
cdr3_aa: CASSQTGGAVTEAFF; cdr3_nt: TGCGCCAGCAGCCAGACAGGGGGCGCAGTCACTGAAGCTTTCTTT; v_call: TRBV5-1; d_call: TRBD1; clone_size: .; j_call: TRBJ1-1
cdr3_aa: CASSQVASGNTIYF; cdr3_nt: TGTGCCAGCTCCCAAGTAGCCTCTGGAAACACCATATATTTT; v_call: TRBV19; d_call: .; clone_size: .; j_call: TRBJ1-3
cdr3_aa: CASSLGSGTGGTEAFF; cdr3_nt: TGTGCCAGCAGCTTAGGCTCCGGGACAGGGGGCACTGAAGCTTTCTTT; v_call: TRBV7-2; d_call: TRBD1; clone_size: .; j_call: TRBJ1-1
cdr3_aa: CASSLGGTGHNYGYTF; cdr3_nt: TGTGCCAGCAGTTTGGGGGGGACAGGACATAACTATGGCTACACCTTC; v_call: TRBV28; d_call: TRBD1; clone_size: .; j_call: TRBJ1-2
cdr3_aa: CASRKQGWSEAFF; cdr3_nt: TGTGCCAGCAGAAAACAGGGGTGGTCTGAAGCTTTCTTT; v_call: TRBV6-5; d_call: TRBD1; clone_size: .; j_call: TRBJ1-1
cdr3_aa: CASSPGTGKNYEQYF; cdr3_nt: TGTGCCAGCAGCCCCGGGACAGGGAAAAACTACGAGCAGTACTTC; v_call: TRBV3-1/TRBV3-2; d_call: TRBD1; clone_size: .; j_call: TRBJ2-7
cdr3_aa: CASSIAGTGGGTGELFF; cdr3_nt: TGTGCCAGTAGTATTGCCGGGACAGGGGGCGGAACCGGGGAGCTGTTTTTT; v_call: TRBV19; d_call: TRBD1; clone_size: once; j_call: TRBJ2-2
cdr3_aa: CSVVDVLVNEQYF; cdr3_nt: TGCAGCGTCGTTGACGTCCTAGTAAACGAGCAGTACTTC; v_call: TRBV29-1; d_call: .; clone_size: .; j_call: TRBJ2-7
cdr3_aa: CASSTTGSFLYQETQYF; cdr3_nt: TGTGCCAGCTCGACGACAGGTAGTTTCCTGTACCAAGAGACCCAGTACTTC; v_call: TRBV18; d_call: .; clone_size: .; j_call: TRBJ2-5